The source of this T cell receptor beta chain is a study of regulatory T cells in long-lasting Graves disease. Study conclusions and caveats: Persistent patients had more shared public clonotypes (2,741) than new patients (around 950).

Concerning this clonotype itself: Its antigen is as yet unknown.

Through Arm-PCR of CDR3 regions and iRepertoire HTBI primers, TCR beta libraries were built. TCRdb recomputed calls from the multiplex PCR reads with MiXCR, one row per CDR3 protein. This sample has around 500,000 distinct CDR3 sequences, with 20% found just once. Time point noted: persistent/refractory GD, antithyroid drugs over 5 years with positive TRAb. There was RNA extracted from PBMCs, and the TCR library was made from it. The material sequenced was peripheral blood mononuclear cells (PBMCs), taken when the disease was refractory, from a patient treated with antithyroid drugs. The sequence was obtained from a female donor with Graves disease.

This CDR3 is CASSPHPNPGETQYF. CDR3 DNA sequence: TGTGCCAGTAGTCCCCACCCCAACCCGGGAGAGACCCAGTACTTC. V usage is TRBV19 and J usage is TRBJ2-5; D is unclear. V gave up 5 bases and J gave up 4 bases, with 17 bases separating them. CDR3 length: 15 residues. Germline CDR1 and CDR2: LNHDA and SQIVND (reference sequence).